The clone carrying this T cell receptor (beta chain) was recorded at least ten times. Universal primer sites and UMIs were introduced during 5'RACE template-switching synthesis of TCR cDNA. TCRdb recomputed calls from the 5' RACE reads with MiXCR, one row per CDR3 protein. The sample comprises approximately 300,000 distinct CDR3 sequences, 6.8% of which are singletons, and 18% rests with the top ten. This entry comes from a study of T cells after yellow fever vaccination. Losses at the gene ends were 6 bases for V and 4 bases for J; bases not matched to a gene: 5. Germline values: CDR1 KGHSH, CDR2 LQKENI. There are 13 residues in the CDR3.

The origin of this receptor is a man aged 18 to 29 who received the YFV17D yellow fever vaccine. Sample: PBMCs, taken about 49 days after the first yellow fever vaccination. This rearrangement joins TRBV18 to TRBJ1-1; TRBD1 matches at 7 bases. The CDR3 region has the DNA TGTGCCAGCTCGTATACAGGGGCCACTGAAGCTTTCTTT. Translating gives CASSYTGATEAFF.